This TCR beta chain was captured by sequencing in a study of T cell responses to AZD1222 COVID-19 vaccine. Sequenced by immunoSEQ multiplex PCR; TCRdb stores in-frame clones only, minus some. The table lists about 180,000 clones, 80% to 95% of them singletons, with around 2% in the top ten. V lost 4 bases to trimming and J lost 0 bases; unmatched junction nucleotides: 5. Germline CDR1 LNHDA, CDR2 SQIVND (reference sequence). The CDR3 has 16 amino acids. The rearrangement links TRBV19 to TRBJ2-1; 8 bases line up with TRBD1. The sequences come from peripheral blood, collected 28 days after the second AZD1222 dose. The clonotype was recovered from an adult who received the AZD1222 COVID-19 vaccine. The CDR3 nucleotides read TGTGCCAGTAGTAGGACAGGGATAAGCTCCTACAATGAGCAGTTCTTC. It specifies CASSRTGISSYNEQFF.